Below, 14 T cell receptor beta chains from the same sample are listed, as sequenced in a study of tumor-infiltrating lymphocytes in primary liver carcinoma. Both blood RNA, taken from unsorted whole blood, and germline DNA were extracted. From 400 to 550 ng total RNA, TCR beta cDNA was generated with a primer in the constant region. ARM-PCR, slightly modified, supplied the TCR beta libraries through three nested multiplex PCR rounds. TRBV1-TRBV30 forward primers paired with a C-beta reverse primer drove the first two PCR rounds, about 11 cycles each. In TCRdb, the multiplex PCR reads were re-called with MiXCR into one record per CDR3 protein. The sample holds approximately 300,000 distinct CDR3 sequences, approximately 65% seen once. The sequencing input was peripheral blood. These receptors all come from a man aged 35-49 years with primary liver carcinoma and hepatitis B virus infection.

This clonotype has just a few counts. The rearrangement links TRBV29-1 to TRBJ1-2; 10 bases are a match to TRBD1. The CDR3 extends over 15 amino acids. Per germline, CDR1 SQVTM and CDR2 ANQGSEA. With V trimmed by 6 bases and J by 3 bases, 10 bases remained unmatched. CDR3 bases: TGCAGCGTCGCCAATGGACAGGGGGTGGACTATGGCTACACCTTC. Amino acid sequence: CSVANGQGVDYGYTF.

On this clonotype: A read error may explain this, as a much larger clone is one base away. Lacking the conserved final phenylalanine or tryptophan, this CDR3 likely reflects a read error. The chain has TRBV6-1 and TRBJ2-1; the D call may be TRBD1 or TRBD2 (5 bases each). CDR1 is MNHNS, CDR2 SASEGT, per germline. The CDR3 runs to 13 residues. The CDR3 loop is CAGEGLLRDEQFL. The CDR3 DNA follows: TGTGCAGGAGAGGGGTTGCTGAGGGATGAGCAGTTCTTG.

This clonotype was seen many times. This chain links TRBV6-2 or TRBV6-3 with TRBJ1-5; 8 nucleotides align to TRBD1. J lost 6 bases, V lost 7 bases, and 8 bases had no gene match. CDR1 MNHEY and CDR2 SVGEGT come from the germline V gene. The CDR3 is 14 amino acids. As DNA, the CDR3 is TGTGCCAGCAATTCAGGGGGCGCGGGTCAGCCCCAGCATTTT. Translated: CASNSGGAGQPQHF.

A note on this clonotype: This clone may be a read error of a much larger clone one base away. This rearrangement joins TRBV6-2 or TRBV6-3 to TRBJ2-1; tentative D call: TRBD1 (5 bases). The CDR3 extends over 15 amino acids. The germline CDR1 and CDR2 sequences are MNHEY and SVGEGT. The CDR3 bases are TGTGACAGCATTAAAGGTGGGGCAGGTTACAATGAGCAGTTCTTC. It is translated as CDSIKGGAGYNEQFF.

With regard to this clonotype: A read error may be the cause here, since a much bigger clone is one base away. The V gene is TRBV12-3 or TRBV12-4, the J gene TRBJ2-1, with 11 positions matching TRBD1. The CDR3 contains 15 residues. J was trimmed by 6 bases and V by 5 bases; bases with no gene match: 6. This CDR3 is CASSRIGTGGNEQFF. CDR3 bases: TGTGCCAGCAGTCGTATCGGGACAGGGGGCAATGAGCAGTTCTTC.

The chain links TRBV5-6 to TRBJ1-2, with a weak D call TRBD1 (5 bases). Trimming removed 5 bases at V and 8 bases at J, with 19 bases between. Per germline, CDR1 SGHDT and CDR2 YYEEEE. The length of the CDR3 is 14 residues. The CDR3 DNA reads TGTGCCAGCAGTGAGAACGGGGCCCTGGGGGGCTACACCTTC. Its translation: CASSENGALGGYTF.

A remark on this clonotype: A much larger clone lies a single base off, so this may be a read error. The genes are TRBV12-3 or TRBV12-4 and TRBJ1-1; D unresolved. The CDR3 is 13 amino acids. In DNA form, the CDR3 reads TGTACCAGCAGTTTAATGGTGAACACTGAAGCTTTCTTT. Translating gives CTSSLMVNTEAFF.

This clonotype was seen only a few times. The chain joins TRBV21-1 to TRBJ1-1; the DNA was not compared with TRBD1, the D call given in the table. TRBV21-1 is flagged as a pseudogene. The CDR3 totals 18 residues. The CDR3 loop is CASSKDPRLWAETDEAFF. DNA of the CDR3: TGTGCCAGCAGCAAAGACCCGCGCCTCTGGGCAGAGACTGATGAAGCTTTCTTT.

This clonotype has just one count. A junction end diverges from the germline sequence, so it may reflect a read error. V and J are TRBV5-1 and TRBJ1-2; D unresolved. The CDR3 extends over 14 amino acids. Germline CDR1 and CDR2: SGHRS and YFSETQ. This chain's CDR3 is CTSSLEGLGGGYTF. The CDR3 coding sequence is TGCACCAGCAGCTTGGAAGGCCTCGGAGGCGGCTACACCTTC. The whole variable domain, filled in from reference TRBV5-1 and TRBJ1-2, reads KAGVTQTPRYLIKTRGQQVTLSCSPISGHRSVSWYQQTPGQGLQFLFEYFSETQRNKGNFPGRFSGRQFSNSRSEMNVSTLELGDSALYLCTSSLEGLGGGYTFGSGTRLTVV.

The gene calls are TRBV28 and TRBJ1-1; 8 bases agree with TRBD1. V was clipped by 5 bases and J by 5 bases; unmatched bases: 10. The length of the CDR3 is 15 residues. In germline, CDR1 is MDHEN, CDR2 SYDVKM. CDR3 sequence: CASSPLDRGHTEAFF. The CDR3, as DNA: TGTGCCAGCAGTCCCTTAGACAGGGGTCATACTGAAGCTTTCTTT.

A word on this clonotype: A single base separates this from a much larger clone, so it may be a read error. This chain joins TRBV11-1 and TRBJ2-2; D uncertain. The ends were cut back, 4 bases at V and 6 bases at J, with 12 bases in the middle. There are 14 residues in the CDR3. CDR1 and CDR2 (germline): SGHAT, FQDESV (reference sequence). As DNA, the CDR3 is TGTGCCAGCAGCTCGGTATCCCCCTCCGGGGAGCTGTTTTTT. Its protein product is CASSSVSPSGELFF.

Turning to this clonotype: Possible read error: a much larger clone is one base away. The V call is TRBV10-3, the J call TRBJ2-1; 8 bases map to TRBD2. Germline values: CDR1 ENHRY, CDR2 SYGVKD. The CDR3 has 15 residues. The chain's CDR3 is CAISPGGTLYNKQFF. The DNA of the CDR3 is TGTGCCATCAGTCCGGGGGGGACCCTCTACAATAAGCAGTTCTTC.

The chain employs TRBV10-3 and TRBJ2-7; D may be TRBD1 (7 bases). V lost 4 bases, J lost 3 bases, and 10 bases lay in between. Germline V gives CDR1 ENHRY, CDR2 SYGVKD. CDR3 length: 13 amino acids. This chain's CDR3 is CAISAGGSYEQYF. The CDR3 coding sequence is TGTGCCATCAGTGCAGGGGGGAGCTACGAGCAGTACTTC.

This rearrangement joins TRBV10-3 to TRBJ1-3, with D maybe TRBD1 (5 bases). Germline V gene data show CDR1 as ENHRY and CDR2 as SYGVKD. There are 15 residues in the CDR3. V was trimmed by 7 bases and J by 0 bases, leaving 13 bases between them. CDR3 protein: CAIKRGANSGNTIYF. The CDR3 DNA reads as TGTGCCATCAAGCGAGGGGCCAACTCTGGAAACACCATATATTTT.